Below, 7 T cell receptor beta chains from the same sample are listed, as sequenced in a study of cytomegalovirus exposure and HLA in healthy donors. The assay was immunoSEQ multiplex PCR, and TCRdb's table has in-frame clones only and misses some. The table includes some 250,000 clones, about 90% detected once. Sample: PBMCs. The receptor source for this set is a young woman in good health and CMV-seronegative.

V and J are TRBV5-5 and TRBJ2-7, with 7 bases fitting TRBD1. This CDR3 is 14 amino acids long. CDR1 is SGHKS and CDR2 is YYEKEE in the germline V gene (reference sequence). The V segment lost 0 bases and the J segment 3 bases; nucleotides outside the gene matches: 3. The CDR3: CASSLGQGSYEQYF. The DNA for the CDR3 is TGTGCCAGCAGCTTGGGACAGGGCAGCTACGAGCAGTACTTC.

The genes are TRBV6-6 and TRBJ2-3; 9 bases agree with TRBD1. Germline-derived CDR1 and CDR2 are MNHNY and SVGAGI (reference sequence). The V segment lost 4 bases and the J segment 6 bases; nucleotides outside the gene matches: 8. CDR3 length: 15 amino acids. The CDR3 DNA reads as TGTGCCAGCAGTTCGCAGACAGGGGGAATGGATACGCAGTATTTT. This codes for CASSSQTGGMDTQYF.

This sequence joins TRBV28 and TRBJ2-7; 8 positions agree with TRBD1. The trim removed 10 bases at V and 5 bases at J, leaving 10 bases unmatched. The CDR3 totals 13 residues. The germline gives CDR1 MDHEN, CDR2 SYDVKM. The CDR3 DNA reads TGTGCCAACCGACAGGGGATATTGCACGAGCAGTACGTC. Protein sequence: CANRQGILHEQYV.

This clone has a handful of counts. This sequence joins TRBV30 and TRBJ1-1; 8 bases match TRBD1. J gave up 4 bases and V 3 bases, and 1 base lay outside the gene matches. The CDR3 loop spans 12 amino acids. Per the germline V gene, CDR1 is GTSNPN and CDR2 is SVGIG (reference sequence). In nucleotides, the CDR3 is TGTGCCTGGAGCACAGGGGGCACTGAAGCTTTCTTT. Protein sequence: CAWSTGGTEAFF.

This chain uses TRBV28 with TRBJ1-5; maybe TRBD1 (5 bases). This CDR3 has 15 amino acids. Germline CDR1 reads MDHEN; CDR2 reads SYDVKM. The V and J ends lost 1 base and 2 bases respectively, with 9 bases between them. Written as DNA, the CDR3 is TGTGCCAGCAGTTTATTCAGGGCTGGCAATCAGCCCCAGCATTTT. It translates to CASSLFRAGNQPQHF.

The V gene is TRBV7-9, the J gene TRBJ2-7; the match to TRBD1 covers 10 bases. The CDR3 consists of 13 residues. The V gene's germline CDR1 is SEHNR and CDR2 FQNEAQ (reference sequence). J lost 6 bases, V lost 6 bases, and 5 bases had no gene match. The CDR3 is CASRQDRGGEQYF. CDR3 nucleotides: TGTGCCAGCAGACAGGACAGGGGGGGCGAGCAGTACTTC.

This clone was counted a few times. The V and J genes are TRBV27 and TRBJ2-7; perhaps TRBD2 as D (5 bases). V was trimmed by 0 bases and J by 10 bases, leaving 13 bases between them. Germline assignment: CDR1 MNHEY and CDR2 SMNVEV (reference sequence). The CDR3 is made up of 13 amino acids. The CDR3 loop reads CASSLSLVSGQYF. Here the CDR3 DNA reads TGTGCCAGCAGTTTATCCTTGGTGAGCGGACAGTACTTC.